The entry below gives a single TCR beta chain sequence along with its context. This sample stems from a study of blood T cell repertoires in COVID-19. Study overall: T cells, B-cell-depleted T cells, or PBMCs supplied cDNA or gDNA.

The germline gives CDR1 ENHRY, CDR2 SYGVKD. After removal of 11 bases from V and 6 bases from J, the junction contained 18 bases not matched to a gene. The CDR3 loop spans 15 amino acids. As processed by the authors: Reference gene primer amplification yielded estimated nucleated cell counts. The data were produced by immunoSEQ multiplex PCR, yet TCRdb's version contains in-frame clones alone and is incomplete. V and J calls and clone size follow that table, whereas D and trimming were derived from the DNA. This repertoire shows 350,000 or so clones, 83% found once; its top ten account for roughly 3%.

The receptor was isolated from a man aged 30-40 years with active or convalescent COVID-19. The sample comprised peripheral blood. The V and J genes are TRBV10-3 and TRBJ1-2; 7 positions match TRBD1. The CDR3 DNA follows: TGTGCCGTCTACAGGGGCGGAAATGAGAGCGATGGCTACACCTTC. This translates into CAVYRGGNESDGYTF.